The entry below gives a single TCR beta chain sequence along with its context. These data originate in a study of CD8 T cells in Susac syndrome. Random hexamers primed reverse transcription of 0.5 to 1 ug RNA. Using its own MiXCR run on the immunoSEQ multiplex PCR reads, TCRdb lists one record per CDR3 protein. The table includes 50,000 to 55,000 distinct CDR3 sequences, over 90% detected once. This TCR derives from a human donor with Susac syndrome. Sequenced material: CD8+ T cells from PBMCs.

DNA for the CDR3: TGTGCCAGCAGTTTCGGGACATCCTACGAGCAGTACTTC. Amino acids: CASSFGTSYEQYF. The J gene is TRBJ2-7, the V gene TRBV27, with a weak D call TRBD1 (6 bases). With 3 bases removed from V and 1 base from J, the gap between germline ends came to 7 bases. In germline, CDR1 is MNHEY, CDR2 SMNVEV (reference sequence). This CDR3 has 13 amino acids.